This TCR beta chain stems from a study of T cells in tuberculosis. CDR1 SGHDT and CDR2 YYEEEE come from the germline V gene. The CDR3 consists of 15 residues. The ends were cut back, 4 bases at V and 1 base at J, with 13 bases in the middle. Sample time point: new active TB diagnosis, blood taken before or within 7 days of starting treatment. TCRdb's copy holds only in-frame clones and misses some; the assay was immunoSEQ multiplex PCR. The data contain 29,000 or so clones, 92% of them seen just once; the ten biggest clones take up under 7%. This sample comprised PBMCs, obtained at tuberculosis diagnosis. The rearrangement uses TRBV5-6 and TRBJ2-3; a possible D gene is TRBD1 (7 bases). This receptor was taken from an adult with tuberculosis. The CDR3 sequence is CASSGGTEGTDTQYF. The CDR3 nucleotides are TGTGCCAGCAGCGGAGGGACAGAGGGCACAGATACGCAGTATTTT.